Sequencing of this TCR beta chain was carried out in a study of Ad26.COV2.S vaccination and SARS-CoV-2 variants. Study results and caveats: Placebo recipients showed lower spike-specific TCR breadth than vaccinees.

CDR3 length: 16 amino acids. The V end lost 0 bases, the J end lost 2 bases, and 10 bases lay between the germline ends. CDR1 KGHSH and CDR2 LQKENI come from the germline V gene. In the case of this clone: The antigen is not known.

Sample treatment: some 19 received Ad26.COV2.S at low or high dose, single or two shots; a few received placebo; per-sample allocation not given. The study sampled participants on day 63 after the first vaccine or placebo injection. Expressing Wuhan-strain SARS-CoV-2 spike, an Ad26 vector served as the vaccine. Measured with immunoSEQ multiplex PCR; TCRdb has only the in-frame clones, and not every one. The sample includes hundreds of thousands of clones, roughly 89% seen only once; the top ten take 2% to 3%. This receptor was identified in a person aged 18-60 years who received the Ad26.COV2.S COVID-19 vaccine or a placebo. The chain has TRBV18 and TRBJ2-2; the D call may be TRBD1 or TRBD2 (5 bases each). Specimen: peripheral blood, collected in a trial of Ad26.COV2.S vaccine versus placebo. CDR3 coding DNA: TGTGCCAGCTCACCACCCGGGACGGCCAACACCGGGGAGCTGTTTTTT. This gives the protein CASSPPGTANTGELFF.